These 31 T cell receptor beta chains originate from one sample sequenced in a study of cytotoxic CD8 clonotypes in ibrutinib-treated CLL. Produced via immunoSEQ multiplex PCR; TCRdb's table is partial and in-frame only. The table lists tens of thousands of clones, roughly three quarters of them singletons. The sample here was PBMCs, taken after 12 months of ibrutinib treatment. These receptors originate from a human donor with chronic lymphocytic leukemia.

This clone was recorded a few times. The gene calls are TRBV19 and TRBJ1-1; D unresolved. The V end was cut by 1 base, the J end by 1 base, with 7 bases between. The germline gives CDR1 LNHDA, CDR2 SQIVND (reference sequence). CDR3 length: 14 amino acids. The CDR3 DNA reads TGTGCCAGTAGTATAGGGGTTACGAACACTGAAGCTTTCTTT. Protein product: CASSIGVTNTEAFF. The full variable domain, with the rest looked up from reference TRBV19 and TRBJ1-1, is DGGITQSPKYLFRKEGQNVTLSCEQNLNHDAMYWYRQDPGQGLRLIYYSQIVNDFQKGDIAEGYSVSREKKESFPLTVTSAQKNPTAFYLCASSIGVTNTEAFFGQGTRLTVV.

This chain links TRBV11-2 with TRBJ1-4; a weak D match, TRBD1 (5 bases). Germline V CDR1 and CDR2: SGHAT, FQNNGV. Trimming removed 1 base from V and 8 bases from J, with 11 bases in between. This CDR3 contains 14 residues. CDR3 residues: CASSLGGKREKLFF. The CDR3 nucleotides read TGTGCCAGCAGCTTAGGGGGGAAGCGCGAAAAACTGTTTTTT.

The V and J genes are TRBV15 and TRBJ2-1; D is undetermined. The V gene's germline CDR1 is LNHNV and CDR2 YYDKDF (reference sequence). The V end was cut by 0 bases, the J end by 14 bases, with 8 bases between. The CDR3 covers 11 residues. The CDR3 DNA follows: TGTGCCACCAGCAGAGAGGGCCCAAAGTTCTTC. Protein product: CATSREGPKFF.

The rearrangement links TRBV23-1 to TRBJ1-2, with D perhaps TRBD1 (5 bases). TRBV23-1 is flagged as an ORF with uncertain function. There are 13 residues in the CDR3. With 2 bases removed from V and 4 bases from J, the gap between germline ends came to 8 bases. This CDR3 is CASSQRGFYGYTF. The CDR3 DNA follows: TGCGCCAGCAGTCAAAGGGGTTTCTATGGCTACACCTTC.

This chain connects TRBV4-1 to TRBJ2-7, with D tentatively TRBD1 (6 bases). The germline V and J ends were trimmed by 1 base and 3 bases, with 13 bases remaining between them. The CDR3 runs to 15 residues. The germline V gene encodes CDR1 MGHRA and CDR2 YSYEKL. The CDR3 is CASSQGDRGGYEQYF. The CDR3 nucleotides read TGCGCCAGCAGCCAAGGGGACCGAGGGGGCTACGAGCAGTACTTC.

The chain is built from TRBV5-1 and TRBJ1-3; D unclear. Germline lookup yields CDR1 SGHRS and CDR2 YFSETQ. The V end was cut by 4 bases, the J end by 0 bases, with 5 bases between. The length of the CDR3 is 13 residues. CDR3 DNA sequence: TGCGCCAGCAGCGCGAGCTCTGGAAACACCATATATTTT. Translation: CASSASSGNTIYF.

In this sample, this clone turned up once. The chain recombines TRBV6-5 with TRBJ1-1; tentative D call: TRBD1 (6 bases). The CDR3 length is 13 residues. The V gene's germline CDR1 is MNHEY and CDR2 SVGAGI. The V end was cut by 7 bases, the J end by 3 bases, with 12 bases between. The CDR3 region is CASNSRGYTEAFF. In DNA form, the CDR3 reads TGTGCCAGCAACTCAAGGGGGTACACTGAAGCTTTCTTT.

V and J are TRBV21-1 and TRBJ2-3; the DNA was not used to check the table's D call, TRBD1. TRBV21-1 is listed as a pseudogene. The CDR3 has 15 amino acids. CDR3 sequence (DNA): TGTGCCAGCAGCAGAAACAGGGGGTGGATAGATACGCAGTATTTT. This translates into CASSRNRGWIDTQYF.

This clone was observed a single time. This chain joins TRBV7-8 and TRBJ2-5, with no clear D. The V end lost 1 base, the J end lost 5 bases, and 5 bases lay between the germline ends. This CDR3 region has 12 residues. Germline CDR1 and CDR2: SGHVS and FQNEAQ. CDR3: CASSLERETQYF. The CDR3 DNA is TGTGCCAGCAGCTTAGAACGGGAGACCCAGTACTTC.

J is TRBJ2-1 and V is TRBV27, with D perhaps TRBD1 or TRBD2 (5 bases each). This CDR3 has 14 amino acids. CDR1 and CDR2 (germline): MNHEY, SMNVEV (reference sequence). With 6 bases removed from V and 2 bases from J, the gap between germline ends came to 11 bases. The CDR3 reads CASRPGGPYNEQFF. As DNA, the CDR3 is TGTGCCAGCAGGCCTGGGGGTCCCTACAATGAGCAGTTCTTC.

With regard to this clone: The sample has other DNA sequences that encode this CDR3 too. The V call is TRBV5-1, the J call TRBJ2-3; 11 positions match TRBD2. CDR1 is SGHRS, CDR2 YFSETQ, per germline. The CDR3 loop spans 16 amino acids. V gave up 0 bases and J gave up 3 bases; unmatched junction bases: 3. In nucleotides, the CDR3 is TGCGCCAGCAGCTTGGGTGGGACTAGCGGAACAGATACGCAGTATTTT. Translating it yields CASSLGGTSGTDTQYF.

The chain couples TRBV11-2 to TRBJ2-1; D remains unclear. With 11 bases removed from V and 0 bases from J, the gap between germline ends came to 11 bases. Germline lookup yields CDR1 SGHAT and CDR2 FQNNGV. The CDR3 sequence is 13 residues long. The chain's CDR3 is CACALFSYNEQFF. The CDR3, as DNA: TGTGCCTGCGCCCTTTTCTCCTACAATGAGCAGTTCTTC. Variable domain in full (rest from reference TRBV11-2 and TRBJ2-1): EAGVAQSPRYKIIEKRQSVAFWCNPISGHATLYWYQQILGQGPKLLIQFQNNGVVDDSQLPKDRFSAERLKGVDSTLKIQPAKLEDSAVYLCACALFSYNEQFFGPGTRLTVL.

In its sample, this clone was seen once. This chain uses TRBV7-8 with TRBJ2-1, with D possibly matching TRBD1 (5 bases). The V gene lost 6 bases and the J gene lost 0 bases, with 15 bases spanning the gap. The V gene's germline CDR1 is SGHVS and CDR2 FQNEAQ. The CDR3 is 16 amino acids. This chain's CDR3 is CASSPYRFSSYNEQFF. The CDR3 DNA reads TGTGCCAGCAGTCCGTACAGGTTTAGCTCCTACAATGAGCAGTTCTTC.

CDR3 sequence reads: CASGPGGPEAFF. CDR3 coding DNA: TGTGCTAGTGGCCCAGGAGGGCCTGAAGCTTTCTTT. The genes are TRBV12-5 and TRBJ1-1; no reliable D call. There are 12 residues in the CDR3. Trimming left V 6 bases short and J 6 bases short, with 11 bases between. Looked up from germline, CDR1 is LGHNT and CDR2 is FRNRAP.

The V call is TRBV6-4, the J call TRBJ1-1; 9 bases match TRBD1. The CDR3 runs to 15 residues. V gave up 8 bases and J gave up 6 bases; unmatched junction bases: 13. The germline CDR1 and CDR2 sequences are MRHNA and SNTAGT. This CDR3 reads CASAQDMDRGSEAFF. CDR3 in DNA: TGTGCCAGCGCCCAAGATATGGACAGGGGATCTGAAGCTTTCTTT.

The DNA for the CDR3 is TGCGCCAGCAGCCAGAGCGGGAGTCGGGAGACCCAGTACTTC. This encodes CASSQSGSRETQYF. The chain carries TRBV4-1 and TRBJ2-5; 8 bases fit TRBD2. The CDR3 totals 14 residues. CDR1 is MGHRA and CDR2 is YSYEKL in the germline V gene. The junction had 5 bases not matched to a gene; V was cut back by 3 bases and J by 5 bases.

The chain carries TRBV27 and TRBJ2-5, with unresolved D. This CDR3 has 15 amino acids. Germline CDR1 is MNHEY and CDR2 is SMNVEV (reference sequence). Trimming pared 6 bases from V and 2 bases from J, leaving 16 bases between. CDR3 region: CASRPTRNQQETQYF. In DNA, the CDR3 is TGTGCCAGCAGACCCACTCGAAACCAGCAAGAGACCCAGTACTTC.

V gene TRBV7-8 combines with J gene TRBJ2-6, with D maybe TRBD1 (6 bases). Germline loops: CDR1 SGHVS, CDR2 FQNEAQ. The CDR3 is made up of 18 amino acids. V was clipped by 2 bases and J by 0 bases, with 14 bases between them. In DNA, the CDR3 is TGTGCCAGCAGCTTAACGGACAGCCTGTCCTCTGGGGCCAACGTCCTGACTTTC. It specifies CASSLTDSLSSGANVLTF.

A note on this clone: An end of the junction does not agree with germline; a read error may underlie this. This sequence joins TRBV5-6 and TRBJ1-4; weak D call: TRBD1 (5 bases). This CDR3 contains 11 residues. Germline V CDR1 and CDR2: SGHDT, YYEEEE. In DNA, the CDR3 is TGTGCCAGCAGCTTGGTGGGACGCACTGTTTTT. It yields the protein CASSLVGRTVF.

The chain employs TRBV29-1 and TRBJ2-5; possible D gene TRBD1, 6 bases. The CDR3 covers 13 residues. Germline V lookup: CDR1 SQVTM, CDR2 ANQGSEA. Trimming took off 4 bases at V and 3 bases at J, with 12 bases between the two ends. CDR3 sequence reads: CSVGGHSEETQYF. The CDR3 coding sequence is TGCAGCGTTGGGGGACATTCAGAAGAGACCCAGTACTTC.

The V gene is TRBV14, the J gene TRBJ2-1; 13 bases are shared with TRBD2. Germline CDR1 and CDR2: SGHDN and FVKESK. After removal of 3 bases from V and 5 bases from J, the junction contained 1 base not matched to a gene. The CDR3 consists of 15 residues. CDR3 coding DNA: TGTGCCAGCAGCCATGGGACTAGCGGGAACAATGAGCAGTTCTTC. It specifies CASSHGTSGNNEQFF.

This clone was observed a handful of times. The genes are TRBV14 and TRBJ1-2; D unclear. The V gene's germline CDR1 is SGHDN and CDR2 FVKESK. Trimming shortened V by 0 bases and J by 10 bases, and 9 bases separated the two germline ends. The length of the CDR3 is 12 residues. Here the CDR3 DNA reads TGTGCCAGCAGCCAAGATTCCGGGATCTACACCTTC. It specifies CASSQDSGIYTF.

This clone was observed a handful of times. The genes are TRBV6-1 and TRBJ2-7; tentative D call: TRBD1 (5 bases). Germline V CDR1 and CDR2: MNHNS, SASEGT. Trimming pared 5 bases from V and 4 bases from J, leaving 12 bases between. The CDR3 sequence is 13 residues long. In DNA form, the CDR3 reads TGTGCCAGCAGTCTCCGACAGATTTACGAGCAGTACTTC. Translated: CASSLRQIYEQYF.

The CDR3: CAGQGTQETQYF. In DNA form, the CDR3 reads TGTGCCGGACAGGGGACACAAGAGACCCAGTACTTC. The rearrangement uses TRBV7-9 and TRBJ2-5, with TRBD1 matching over 9 bases. Looked up from germline, CDR1 is SEHNR and CDR2 is FQNEAQ (reference sequence). The CDR3 totals 12 residues. V trimming: 11 bases; J trimming: 2 bases; junction bases outside the gene matches: 3.

This chain uses TRBV6-1 with TRBJ2-7; 7 bases match TRBD1. Germline V gene lookup returns CDR1 MNHNS and CDR2 SASEGT. The CDR3 runs to 14 residues. J was trimmed by 2 bases and V by 4 bases; bases with no gene match: 5. CDR3 sequence (DNA): TGTGCCAGCAGTGCCTCCGGGACAGCCTACGAGCAGTACTTC. It is translated as CASSASGTAYEQYF.

This chain links TRBV5-1 with TRBJ2-1; D gene ambiguous. Germline V gives CDR1 SGHRS, CDR2 YFSETQ. Deletions cut 4 bases from V and 10 bases from J, with 12 bases between. The CDR3 is made up of 12 amino acids. Here the CDR3 reads CASSGESGEQFF. The CDR3 bases are TGCGCCAGCAGCGGAGAATCCGGGGAGCAGTTCTTC.

The chain couples TRBV7-9 to TRBJ1-1; the D gene is possibly TRBD1 (5 bases). This CDR3 comprises 15 residues. Looked up from germline, CDR1 is SEHNR and CDR2 is FQNEAQ (reference sequence). V was trimmed by 6 bases and J by 3 bases, leaving 17 bases between them. Here the CDR3 DNA reads TGTGCCAGCAGATCCGGGGCAGGCGTTCACACTGAAGCTTTCTTT. This encodes CASRSGAGVHTEAFF. Supplemented by reference TRBV7-9 and TRBJ1-1, the full variable domain reads DTGVSQNPRHKITKRGQNVTFRCDPISEHNRLYWYRQTLGQGPEFLTYFQNEAQLEKSRLLSDRFSAERPKGSFSTLEIQRTEQGDSAMYLCASRSGAGVHTEAFFGQGTRLTVV.

The chain couples TRBV10-1 to TRBJ2-1, with 8 bases aligning to TRBD2. Germline CDR1 and CDR2: WNHNN and SYGVQD (reference sequence). The junction had 10 bases not matched to a gene; V was cut back by 8 bases and J by 4 bases. The CDR3 runs to 15 residues. The CDR3 region is CASPTAREGYNEQFF. The CDR3, as DNA: TGCGCCAGCCCCACCGCCCGGGAGGGGTACAATGAGCAGTTCTTC.

The sample holds a few counts of this clone. The genes are TRBV5-1 and TRBJ1-5; D remains unclear. CDR3 length: 13 residues. Trimming left V 6 bases short and J 5 bases short, with 12 bases between. CDR1 and CDR2 (germline): SGHRS, YFSETQ. Here the CDR3 DNA reads TGCGCCAGCAAGAGAGGAGACGATCAGCCCCAGCATTTT. Translating gives CASKRGDDQPQHF.

This clone has just a few counts. V gene TRBV5-6 combines with J gene TRBJ1-4; D gene uncertain. Germline V CDR1 and CDR2: SGHDT, YYEEEE. CDR3 length: 15 residues. Trimming left V 4 bases short and J 3 bases short, with 13 bases between. The CDR3 loop reads CASSLGGVSNEKLFF. CDR3 DNA: TGTGCCAGCAGCCTGGGAGGTGTGTCTAATGAAAAACTGTTTTTT.

The gene calls are TRBV18 and TRBJ1-2; D call uncertain. V gave up 2 bases and J gave up 3 bases, with 7 bases separating them. Germline CDR1 reads KGHSH; CDR2 reads LQKENI. CDR3 length: 13 residues. The CDR3 reads CASSPGKDYGYTF. DNA for the CDR3: TGTGCCAGCTCACCAGGCAAGGACTATGGCTACACCTTC.